The 14 T cell receptor beta chains reported below all come from one sample, sequenced in a study of beta chain features in type 1 diabetes. Study-wide results and limits: Shortening that was moderate but significant affected the TCRB CDR3s of Type 1 diabetes patients in all four CD4+ subsets.

The antigens for these receptors are not known. cDNA synthesis used the whole RNA isolate, giving expressed TCRB sequences. The data were produced by immunoSEQ multiplex PCR, yet TCRdb's version contains in-frame clones alone and is incomplete. The sample shows nearly 350,000 clones, about a tenth of them seen only once. The sequencing input was central memory CD4+ T cells from blood. All receptors derive from a man aged 25-40 years with type 1 diabetes.

In its sample, this clone was seen a few times. The chain uses TRBV25-1 and TRBJ2-3; either TRBD1 or TRBD2 may supply D (6 bases each). There are 13 residues in the CDR3. The V end was cut by 6 bases, the J end by 6 bases, with 13 bases between. The germline V gene has CDR1 MGHDK and CDR2 SYGVNS. CDR3 amino acids: CASRQGGIDTQYF. CDR3 DNA sequence: TGTGCCAGCAGACAGGGAGGCATTGATACGCAGTATTTT.

This clone appeared a few times. This chain links TRBV7-2 with TRBJ1-2, with TRBD1 matching 10 bases. This CDR3 has 15 residues. After removal of 2 bases from V and 4 bases from J, the junction contained 4 bases not matched to a gene. Germline V gene lookup returns CDR1 SGHTA and CDR2 FQGNSA. For the CDR3, the DNA is TGTGCCAGCAGCTTATTTGGGACAGGGGTCTATGGCTACACCTTC. Residues: CASSLFGTGVYGYTF.

This clone was seen more than once but under ten times. This chain connects TRBV6-1 to TRBJ2-7; D is possibly TRBD1 or TRBD2 (5 bases each). Germline V CDR1 and CDR2: MNHNS, SASEGT. V gave up 3 bases and J gave up 3 bases, with 12 bases separating them. CDR3 length equals 14 residues. The CDR3: CASSDPGRFYEQYF. The CDR3 DNA follows: TGTGCCAGCAGTGACCCGGGACGGTTCTACGAGCAGTACTTC.

This clone appeared a few times. The J gene is TRBJ1-2, the V gene TRBV11-2; 7 nucleotides line up with TRBD1. The CDR3 runs to 14 residues. Germline CDR1 and CDR2: SGHAT and FQNNGV. The ends lost 4 bases at V and 7 bases at J; junction bases unmatched: 9. The CDR3 sequence: CASSSVQGVSGYTF. CDR3 nucleotide sequence: TGTGCCAGCAGCTCCGTCCAGGGGGTCAGTGGCTACACCTTC.

The V call is TRBV7-8, the J call TRBJ2-5, with 9 bases matching TRBD1. Germline CDR1 reads SGHVS; CDR2 reads FQNEAQ. V was pared by 0 bases and J by 5 bases, with 4 bases of the junction left unmatched. The CDR3 loop spans 15 amino acids. Written as DNA, the CDR3 is TGTGCCAGCAGCTTAGCCGGACAGGGGCTTGAGACCCAGTACTTC. Translated: CASSLAGQGLETQYF.

The J gene is TRBJ1-2, the V gene TRBV27; perhaps TRBD1 as D (6 bases). In germline, CDR1 is MNHEY, CDR2 SMNVEV (reference sequence). The V end was cut by 10 bases, the J end by 2 bases, with 17 bases between. This CDR3 comprises 14 residues. The CDR3 reads CATRGLAPNYGYTF. The DNA of the CDR3 is TGTGCCACCAGGGGCCTTGCACCGAACTATGGCTACACCTTC.

The rearrangement uses TRBV15 and TRBJ2-1; D is possibly TRBD1 (5 bases). This CDR3 is 15 amino acids long. The germline V gene encodes CDR1 LNHNV and CDR2 YYDKDF (reference sequence). Trimming took off 0 bases at V and 5 bases at J, with 11 bases between the two ends. The CDR3 nucleotides are TGTGCCACCAGCAGAGATTTAGGGGCCAACAATGAGCAGTTCTTC. Residues: CATSRDLGANNEQFF.

The chain combines TRBV5-1 with TRBJ1-4, with unresolved D. This CDR3 is built from 14 residues. Germline assignment: CDR1 SGHRS and CDR2 YFSETQ. The V and J ends lost 2 bases and 6 bases respectively, with 11 bases between them. For the CDR3, the DNA is TGCGCCAGCAGCTTCGAGGGATCGGATGAAAAACTGTTTTTT. This encodes CASSFEGSDEKLFF.

The rearrangement links TRBV2 to TRBJ2-5; TRBD2 agrees at 8 bases. The junction had 18 bases not matched to a gene; V was cut back by 9 bases and J by 3 bases. Germline lookup yields CDR1 SNHLY and CDR2 FYNNEI. The CDR3 sequence is 17 residues long. The CDR3 DNA is TGTGCCAGTAGGCGGGGGGTCGGAACGAGGGTAGAAGAGACCCAGTACTTC. This translates into CASRRGVGTRVEETQYF. Looking up the rest from reference TRBV2 and TRBJ2-5 gives the full variable domain: EPEVTQTPSHQVTQMGQEVILRCVPISNHLYFYWYRQILGQKVEFLVSFYNNEISEKSEIFDDQFSVERPDGSNFTLKIRSTKLEDSAMYFCASRRGVGTRVEETQYFGPGTRLLVL.

This clone was detected a few times. The gene calls are TRBV10-2 and TRBJ2-7; tentatively, D is TRBD1 (6 bases). The CDR3 extends over 15 amino acids. Looked up from germline, CDR1 is WSHSY and CDR2 is SAAADI. Trimming took 3 bases from V and 4 from J, leaving 16 bases between them. CDR3 residues: CASSDRGRTTYEQYF. DNA for the CDR3: TGCGCCAGCAGTGACAGGGGAAGAACGACGTACGAGCAGTACTTC.

The rearrangement links TRBV5-6 to TRBJ2-7; D is ambiguous. The CDR3 consists of 13 residues. Trimming removed 0 bases at V and 0 bases at J, with 4 bases between. Germline V gene lookup returns CDR1 SGHDT and CDR2 YYEEEE. The CDR3 sequence: CASSLDGSYEQYF. The CDR3, as DNA: TGTGCCAGCAGCTTGGACGGCTCCTACGAGCAGTACTTC.

This clone was detected ten times or more. The sample holds other DNA sequences that translate to the same CDR3. V gene TRBV6-5 combines with J gene TRBJ1-5, with no clear D. Germline loops: CDR1 MNHEY, CDR2 SVGAGI. CDR3 length: 13 amino acids. Trimming left V 2 bases short and J 0 bases short, with 2 bases between. The chain's CDR3 is CASSYSSNQPQHF. As DNA, the CDR3 is TGTGCCAGCAGTTACAGTAGCAATCAGCCCCAGCATTTT.

This sequence joins TRBV6-5 and TRBJ2-7; TRBD2 matches at 7 bases. CDR3 size: 14 residues. Trimming at V came to 5 bases and at J to 0 bases, leaving 4 bases not matched to a gene. Germline values: CDR1 MNHEY, CDR2 SVGAGI. The CDR3 bases are TGTGCCAGCAGTCCCGGGGGGAGCTCCTACGAGCAGTACTTC. The encoded protein is CASSPGGSSYEQYF.

The rearrangement joins TRBV29-1 to TRBJ1-4; perhaps TRBD1 as D (5 bases). The germline gives CDR1 SQVTM, CDR2 ANQGSEA. V lost 5 bases and J 7 bases, leaving 14 bases between the germline ends. The CDR3 has 13 amino acids. In nucleotides, the CDR3 is TGCAGCGTTCGGGACGTTCGGGGTGAAAAACTGTTTTTT. This sequence encodes CSVRDVRGEKLFF. Variable domain in full (rest from reference TRBV29-1 and TRBJ1-4): SAVISQKPSRDICQRGTSLTIQCQVDSQVTMMFWYRQQPGQSLTLIATANQGSEATYESGFVIDKFPISRPNLTFSTLTVSNMSPEDSSIYLCSVRDVRGEKLFFGSGTQLSVL.